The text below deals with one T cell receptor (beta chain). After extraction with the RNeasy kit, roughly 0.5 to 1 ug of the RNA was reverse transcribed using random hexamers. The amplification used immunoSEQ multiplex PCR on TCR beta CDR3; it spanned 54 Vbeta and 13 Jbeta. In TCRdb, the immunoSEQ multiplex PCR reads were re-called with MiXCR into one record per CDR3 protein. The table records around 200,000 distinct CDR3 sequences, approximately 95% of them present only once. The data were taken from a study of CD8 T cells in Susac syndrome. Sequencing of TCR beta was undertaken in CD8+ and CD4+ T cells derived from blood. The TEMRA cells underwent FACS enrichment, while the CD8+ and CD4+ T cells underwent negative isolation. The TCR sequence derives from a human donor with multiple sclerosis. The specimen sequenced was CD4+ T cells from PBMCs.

CDR3 amino acids: CSARDGGLDEQFF. The CDR3 nucleotides read TGCAGTGCTAGAGATGGCGGGCTAGATGAGCAGTTCTTC. This chain connects TRBV20-1 to TRBJ2-1, with TRBD2 as a possible D gene (5 bases). Trimming left V 0 bases short and J 8 bases short, with 11 bases between. Germline V lookup: CDR1 DFQATT, CDR2 SNEGSKA (reference sequence). This CDR3 spans 13 amino acids.